Below, 23 T cell receptor beta chains from the same sample are listed, as sequenced in a study of cytomegalovirus exposure and HLA in healthy donors. The study ran its PCR with 60 Vbeta and 13 Jbeta primers. The data were produced by immunoSEQ multiplex PCR, yet TCRdb's version contains in-frame clones alone and is incomplete. The sample lists fewer than 200,000 clones; 80% to 90% were seen once. The sample comprised PBMCs. The receptors derive from a man in his fifties or sixties in good health and CMV-seropositive.

The rearrangement uses TRBV19 and TRBJ1-1; D call uncertain. Germline-derived CDR1 and CDR2 are LNHDA and SQIVND (reference sequence). CDR3 length: 12 amino acids. Trimming took off 3 bases at V and 5 bases at J, with 7 bases between the two ends. CDR3 sequence (DNA): TGTGCCAGTAGTATGACGGGGACTGAAGCTTTCTTT. Residues: CASSMTGTEAFF. The whole variable domain, filled in from reference TRBV19 and TRBJ1-1, reads DGGITQSPKYLFRKEGQNVTLSCEQNLNHDAMYWYRQDPGQGLRLIYYSQIVNDFQKGDIAEGYSVSREKKESFPLTVTSAQKNPTAFYLCASSMTGTEAFFGQGTRLTVV.

The V and J genes are TRBV6-1 and TRBJ1-2; D is uncertain. This CDR3 has 14 residues. Trimming cost V 6 bases and J 2 bases, with 13 bases left between them. Looked up from germline, CDR1 is MNHNS and CDR2 is SASEGT. The CDR3 DNA follows: TGTGCCAGCAGCCGGAGGGAGTCCAACTATGGCTACACCTTC. It yields the protein CASSRRESNYGYTF.

The V and J genes are TRBV19 and TRBJ2-2, with 9 nucleotides matching TRBD1. Germline assignment: CDR1 LNHDA and CDR2 SQIVND (reference sequence). Germline trimming cut 6 bases from V and 11 bases from J; bases unmatched to any gene: 13. This CDR3 contains 15 residues. CDR3 DNA sequence: TGTGCCAGTAGCCCTGGACAGGGGAAAGGTGGAGAGCTGTTTTTT. Protein: CASSPGQGKGGELFF.

The chain employs TRBV30 and TRBJ1-1; 7 nucleotides line up with TRBD1. Germline lookup yields CDR1 GTSNPN and CDR2 SVGIG (reference sequence). The CDR3 covers 14 residues. Germline trimming cut 1 base from V and 5 bases from J; bases unmatched to any gene: 7. The CDR3 nucleotides read TGTGCCTGGAGTGGACAGGGTGCTGGGACTGAAGCTTTCTTT. Translated: CAWSGQGAGTEAFF.

The chain is built from TRBV11-2 and TRBJ2-7; no firm D call. With 0 bases removed from V and 2 bases from J, the gap between germline ends came to 5 bases. CDR1 and CDR2 from the germline V gene are SGHAT and FQNNGV. The CDR3 loop spans 13 amino acids. CDR3 sequence (DNA): TGTGCCAGCAGCTTAGATCGGGCCTACGAGCAGTACTTC. Amino acid sequence: CASSLDRAYEQYF. Together with reference TRBV11-2 and TRBJ2-7, the CDR3 gives the full variable domain: EAGVAQSPRYKIIEKRQSVAFWCNPISGHATLYWYQQILGQGPKLLIQFQNNGVVDDSQLPKDRFSAERLKGVDSTLKIQPAKLEDSAVYLCASSLDRAYEQYFGPGTRLTVT.

This clone was seen more than once but under ten times. The V call is TRBV19, the J call TRBJ2-7, with D possibly TRBD2 on 5 matching bases. The ends were cut back, 1 base at V and 2 bases at J, with 9 bases in the middle. CDR3 length equals 14 residues. Germline V gives CDR1 LNHDA, CDR2 SQIVND (reference sequence). The CDR3 reads CASSIGRQTYEQYF. CDR3 nucleotide sequence: TGTGCCAGTAGTATAGGGAGGCAGACCTACGAGCAGTACTTC.

This chain links TRBV7-2 with TRBJ2-7; perhaps TRBD1 as D (6 bases). V gave up 5 bases and J gave up 11 bases, with 22 bases separating them. Germline V gives CDR1 SGHTA, CDR2 FQGNSA. The CDR3 spans 14 residues. CDR3 protein: CASSPGQLHGMKYF. The CDR3 DNA sequence: TGTGCCAGCAGCCCAGGACAGTTACACGGGATGAAGTACTTC.

The chain carries TRBV19 and TRBJ2-7, with D perhaps TRBD1 (6 bases). The CDR3 covers 14 residues. Germline CDR1 reads LNHDA; CDR2 reads SQIVND (reference sequence). V lost 5 bases and J 5 bases, leaving 16 bases between the germline ends. CDR3 sequence: CASSLIFGQNEQYF. Written as DNA, the CDR3 is TGTGCCAGTAGTCTGATATTTGGACAGAACGAGCAGTACTTC. Filled out from reference TRBV19 and TRBJ2-7, the complete variable domain reads DGGITQSPKYLFRKEGQNVTLSCEQNLNHDAMYWYRQDPGQGLRLIYYSQIVNDFQKGDIAEGYSVSREKKESFPLTVTSAQKNPTAFYLCASSLIFGQNEQYFGPGTRLTVT.

The J gene is TRBJ2-1, the V gene TRBV6-5, with 8 bases aligning to TRBD2. Germline trimming cut 6 bases from V and 0 bases from J; bases unmatched to any gene: 4. CDR1 and CDR2 from the germline V gene are MNHEY and SVGAGI. This CDR3 is 15 amino acids long. CDR3 DNA sequence: TGTGCCAGCAGCATACTAGCGGACTCCTACAATGAGCAGTTCTTC. Protein sequence: CASSILADSYNEQFF.

This clone was found once. The chain recombines TRBV5-1 with TRBJ1-1, with TRBD1 identical over 7 bases. CDR3 length: 16 amino acids. Trimming cost V 1 base and J 7 bases; bases outside gene matches: 13. The germline gives CDR1 SGHRS, CDR2 YFSETQ. The CDR3 nucleotides are TGCGCCAGCAGCTTGTCTCCACAACAGGGGATGAGTGAAGCTTTCTTT. Residues: CASSLSPQQGMSEAFF.

The chain joins TRBV28 to TRBJ1-3, with no clear D. Deletions cut 4 bases from V and 8 bases from J, with 18 bases between. The CDR3 totals 15 residues. CDR1 is MDHEN and CDR2 is SYDVKM in the germline V gene. The CDR3 DNA reads as TGTGCCAGCAGTTCCCCCCCCTCGGGTGTGGACACCATATATTTT. Translation gives CASSSPPSGVDTIYF.

The chain joins TRBV6-5 to TRBJ1-4; 7 bases line up with TRBD1. Germline V gives CDR1 MNHEY, CDR2 SVGAGI. The CDR3 is made up of 15 amino acids. The V gene end was trimmed by 0 bases and the J gene end by 8 bases; junction bases not matched to a gene: 6. CDR3 sequence (DNA): TGTGCCAGCAGTTACTCTACAGGGGACCGAGAAAAACTGTTTTTT. Its translation: CASSYSTGDREKLFF.

This chain connects TRBV4-3 to TRBJ2-2; 9 nucleotides match TRBD2. Germline V CDR1 and CDR2: LGHNA, YSLEER. This CDR3 has 18 amino acids. V shed 0 bases and J 2 bases; nucleotides not matched to a gene: 7. The CDR3 region is CASSQDNVLAGNTGELFF. The CDR3 bases are TGCGCCAGCAGCCAAGATAATGTTCTAGCGGGAAACACCGGGGAGCTGTTTTTT.

This chain uses TRBV7-2 with TRBJ2-3, with TRBD2 matching over 10 bases. The CDR3 has 16 residues. Germline V gene lookup returns CDR1 SGHTA and CDR2 FQGNSA. Trimming removed 1 base from V and 7 bases from J; junction bases left unmatched: 8. The CDR3 reads CASSLVSGLADHTQYF. In DNA, the CDR3 is TGTGCCAGCAGCTTAGTTTCCGGACTAGCGGATCATACGCAGTATTTT.

V and J are TRBV28 and TRBJ2-5; 8 bases fit TRBD2. After removal of 5 bases from V and 4 bases from J, the junction contained 9 bases not matched to a gene. CDR3 size: 15 residues. Germline assignment: CDR1 MDHEN and CDR2 SYDVKM. The CDR3 protein is CASSPIAGGRETQYF. The CDR3 DNA is TGTGCCAGCAGTCCGATCGCGGGGGGAAGAGAGACCCAGTACTTC.

The chain is built from TRBV6-5 and TRBJ2-3; 7 bases match TRBD2. V was clipped by 2 bases and J by 4 bases; unmatched bases: 9. CDR1 and CDR2 (germline): MNHEY, SVGAGI. The CDR3 loop spans 16 amino acids. The CDR3 region has the DNA TGTGCCAGCAGTTACGGCCCCTTTGGGGGGGCAGATACGCAGTATTTT. Translation: CASSYGPFGGADTQYF.

The J gene is TRBJ2-7, the V gene TRBV30, with 9 bases aligning to TRBD1. In germline, CDR1 is GTSNPN, CDR2 SVGIG (reference sequence). The trim removed 8 bases at V and 3 bases at J, leaving 20 bases unmatched. CDR3 size: 17 residues. The CDR3 DNA follows: TGTGCCAGTTCCGGGACAGGGTTTTCTACGACGATCTACGAGCAGTACTTC. Translated, it gives CASSGTGFSTTIYEQYF. Combining the CDR3 with reference TRBV30 and TRBJ2-7 gives the whole variable domain SQTIHQWPATLVQPVGSPLSLECTVEGTSNPNLYWYRQAAGRGLQLLFYSVGIGQISSEVPQNLSASRPQDRQFILSSKKLLLSDSGFYLCASSGTGFSTTIYEQYFGPGTRLTVT.

This clone is a singleton in its sample. This chain joins TRBV19 and TRBJ1-3, with D possibly being TRBD1 (6 bases). The V end was cut by 4 bases, the J end by 0 bases, with 13 bases between. This CDR3 spans 16 amino acids. Germline V gene data show CDR1 as LNHDA and CDR2 as SQIVND (reference sequence). This CDR3 reads CASSTRQVHSGNTIYF. The CDR3 region has the DNA TGTGCCAGTAGTACAAGACAGGTCCACTCTGGAAACACCATATATTTT.

The rearrangement uses TRBV9 and TRBJ1-3, with D possibly matching TRBD1 (6 bases). Trimming pared 0 bases from V and 4 bases from J, leaving 8 bases between. The CDR3 covers 14 residues. CDR1 is SGDLS, CDR2 YYNGEE, per germline. In DNA form, the CDR3 reads TGTGCCAGCAGCGTAGTAGGGGGAGGAAACACCATATATTTT. Translation gives CASSVVGGGNTIYF.

V gene TRBV6-1 combines with J gene TRBJ1-1; TRBD1 matches at 9 bases. V was clipped by 6 bases and J by 5 bases; unmatched bases: 10. The CDR3 runs to 15 residues. Germline loops: CDR1 MNHNS, CDR2 SASEGT. The CDR3 DNA reads as TGTGCCAGCAGAGGAGGGACAGGGTCTTTAACTGAAGCTTTCTTT. This codes for CASRGGTGSLTEAFF.

This sequence joins TRBV28 and TRBJ2-7, with unresolved D. Germline V gene lookup returns CDR1 MDHEN and CDR2 SYDVKM. CDR3 length: 14 residues. Trimming removed 3 bases from V and 1 base from J, with 10 bases in between. CDR3 residues: CASSLPVRSYEQYF. The CDR3 DNA sequence: TGTGCCAGCAGTTTGCCAGTGAGGTCCTACGAGCAGTACTTC.

The chain links TRBV7-6 to TRBJ2-5; weak D call: TRBD1 (5 bases). The germline V gene has CDR1 SGHVS and CDR2 FNYEAQ. Between the trimmed V and J ends, which lost 5 bases and 2 bases, there was a span of 12 bases. This CDR3 contains 14 residues. CDR3 DNA sequence: TGTGCCAGCAGCATGGGGCTAACACAAGAGACCCAGTACTTC. It translates to CASSMGLTQETQYF.

A single count supports this clone. V and J are TRBV5-1 and TRBJ2-5, with a tentative D call TRBD2 (5 bases). This CDR3 comprises 16 residues. Trimming removed 3 bases at V and 3 bases at J, with 18 bases between. Germline lookup yields CDR1 SGHRS and CDR2 YFSETQ. The CDR3 sequence is CASSWRTSSREETQYF. The DNA for the CDR3 is TGCGCCAGCAGCTGGAGGACTTCCTCAAGGGAAGAGACCCAGTACTTC.